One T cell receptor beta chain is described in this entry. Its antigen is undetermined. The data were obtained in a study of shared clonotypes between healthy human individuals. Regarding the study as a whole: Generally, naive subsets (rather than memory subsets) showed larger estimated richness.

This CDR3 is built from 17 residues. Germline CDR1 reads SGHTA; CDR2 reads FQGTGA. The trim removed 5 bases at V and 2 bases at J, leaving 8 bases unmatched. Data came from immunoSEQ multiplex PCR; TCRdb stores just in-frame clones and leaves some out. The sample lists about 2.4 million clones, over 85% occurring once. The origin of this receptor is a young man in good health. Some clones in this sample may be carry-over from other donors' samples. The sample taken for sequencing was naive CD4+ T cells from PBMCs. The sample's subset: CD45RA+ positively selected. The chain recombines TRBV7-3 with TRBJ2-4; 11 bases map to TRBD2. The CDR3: CASSPLGLADPKNIQYF. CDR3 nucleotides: TGTGCCAGCAGCCCCCTGGGACTAGCGGACCCCAAAAACATTCAGTACTTC. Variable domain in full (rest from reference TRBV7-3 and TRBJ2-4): GAGVSQTPSNKVTEKGKYVELRCDPISGHTALYWYRQSLGQGPEFLIYFQGTGAADDSGLPNDRFFAVRPEGSVSTLKIQRTERGDSAVYLCASSPLGLADPKNIQYFGAGTRLSVL.